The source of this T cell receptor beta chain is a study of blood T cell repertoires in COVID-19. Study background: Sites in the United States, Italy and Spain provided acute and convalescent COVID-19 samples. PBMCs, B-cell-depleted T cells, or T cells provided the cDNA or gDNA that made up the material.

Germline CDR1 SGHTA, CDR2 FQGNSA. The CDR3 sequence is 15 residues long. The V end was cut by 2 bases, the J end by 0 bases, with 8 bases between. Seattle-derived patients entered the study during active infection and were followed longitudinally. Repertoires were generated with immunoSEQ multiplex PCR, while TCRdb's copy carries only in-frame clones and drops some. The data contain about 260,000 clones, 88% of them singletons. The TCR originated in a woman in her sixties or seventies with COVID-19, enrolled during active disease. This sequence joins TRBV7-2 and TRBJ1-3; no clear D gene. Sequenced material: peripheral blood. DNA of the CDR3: TGTGCCAGCAGCTTATCGTACAGCTCTGGAAACACCATATATTTT. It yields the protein CASSLSYSSGNTIYF.